This TCR beta chain was identified in a study of human T cells and chemical hapten exposure. Whole-study context: Patients got weekly scalp diphenylcyclopropenone doses over the approximately 23-week study. TCR yields differed between samples (mainly from small differences in pooled library volume).

For the library, individual cDNA molecules each received unique molecular identifiers. MiXCR, run by TCRdb on the RACE reads, gives a single entry per CDR3 protein. The sample records nearly 350,000 distinct CDR3 sequences, approximately 6.9% being singletons. Trimming pared 5 bases from V and 5 bases from J, leaving 18 bases between. The length of the CDR3 is 15 residues. Germline V gives CDR1 MNHEY, CDR2 SVGEGT. The sample's time point: patch test 1, 2 weeks after DPC sensitization. Treatment given: therapeutic diphenylcyclopropenone sensitization with weekly scalp DPC. The chain has TRBV6-2 or TRBV6-3 and TRBJ1-1, with a possible D match to TRBD1 (6 bases). The specimen was whole blood, collected in connection with sensitization to the hapten diphenylcyclopropenone (DPC). The TCR originated in a young woman with alopecia areata. Some clones in this sample may be carry-over from other donors' samples. The CDR3 sequence is CASSALQGISTEAFF. The CDR3 DNA follows: TGTGCCAGCAGTGCTCTACAGGGAATATCGACTGAAGCTTTCTTT.